This entry describes one TCR beta chain. TCRdb's copy holds only in-frame clones and misses some; the assay was immunoSEQ multiplex PCR. The sample lists tens of thousands of clones, 81% occurring once. The data are from a study of blood T cell repertoires in COVID-19. The V gene's germline CDR1 is SGDLS and CDR2 YYNGEE. With 2 bases clipped from V and 8 bases from J, the junction kept 5 bases outside the gene matches. This CDR3 has 15 amino acids. The material sequenced was peripheral blood. This clonotype was obtained from a woman of 80 years or more with COVID-19, enrolled during active disease. The chain uses TRBV9 and TRBJ2-1; the match to TRBD2 covers 12 bases. CDR3 sequence (DNA): TGTGCCAGCAGCGTTACTAGCGGGAGGTCCGATGAGCAGTTCTTC. It codes for CASSVTSGRSDEQFF.